This T cell receptor beta chain appears in the sequencing data of a study of neurological immune-mediated disorders. V lost 6 bases and J 6 bases, leaving 11 bases between the germline ends. This CDR3 is built from 13 residues. Germline loops: CDR1 MNHEY, CDR2 SVGEGT. This clonotype came up many times. Using its own MiXCR run on the 5' RACE reads, TCRdb lists one record per CDR3 protein. The table includes about 80,000 distinct CDR3 sequences, almost 6% detected once. Sample time point: longitudinal time-point 2. This sequence was found in a woman between 55 and 75 years old with multiple sclerosis. Sequencing was performed on PBMCs. V usage is TRBV6-2 or TRBV6-3 and J usage is TRBJ2-2; D could derive from TRBD1 or TRBD2 (6 bases each). The CDR3 nucleotides are TGTGCCAGCAGGAGGGGGGCGGCCGGGGAGCTGTTTTTT. It specifies CASRRGAAGELFF.